Listed below are T cell receptor beta chains from one sample, sequenced in a study of early T cells in non-severe SARS-CoV-2 infection. TCRdb re-analysed the 5' RACE reads in MiXCR, keeping a single row per CDR3 protein. The repertoire has more than 55,000 distinct CDR3 sequences, roughly 13% of them found once; the top ten carry approximately 4.7%. Sequencing used whole blood. Receptors originate from an adult who was a healthcare worker with PCR-confirmed SARS-CoV-2 infection or an uninfected control (not recorded which). The CDR3 runs from the conserved cysteine through the conserved F or W. Each record gives: V gene, D gene, clone size, CDR3 length, J gene, CDR3 protein, CDR3 DNA. The D gene is left open where the match is weak. Some rows have no size entry. The others give once, few or many, or a class for an expanded clone.

v_call: TRBV5-1; d_call: TRBD1; clone_size: few; cdr3_length: 14; j_call: TRBJ2-7; cdr3_aa: CASSIGTGGPEQYF; cdr3_nt: TGCGCCAGCAGCATCGGGACAGGGGGCCCCGAGCAGTACTTC
v_call: TRBV2; d_call: -; clone_size: -; cdr3_length: 12; j_call: TRBJ2-5; cdr3_aa: CASRQGRETQYF; cdr3_nt: TGTGCCAGCAGACAGGGCAGGGAGACCCAGTACTTC
v_call: TRBV7-8; d_call: TRBD2; clone_size: -; cdr3_length: 16; j_call: TRBJ2-3; cdr3_aa: CASSIPGLGISDTQYF; cdr3_nt: TGTGCCAGCAGCATTCCGGGACTAGGAATTTCAGATACGCAGTATTTT
v_call: TRBV20-1; d_call: -; clone_size: many; cdr3_length: 12; j_call: TRBJ1-2; cdr3_aa: CSARDTNYGYTF; cdr3_nt: TGCAGTGCTAGAGACACTAACTATGGCTACACCTTC
v_call: TRBV7-8; d_call: TRBD2; clone_size: many; cdr3_length: 17; j_call: TRBJ2-5; cdr3_aa: CASSLAASGDPDETQYF; cdr3_nt: TGTGCCAGCAGCTTAGCGGCTAGCGGGGATCCAGATGAGACCCAGTACTTC
v_call: TRBV14; d_call: -; clone_size: -; cdr3_length: 12; j_call: TRBJ1-1; cdr3_aa: CASSQEGRVPFF; cdr3_nt: TGTGCCAGCAGCCAAGAAGGCAGGGTACCTTTCTTT
v_call: TRBV7-2; d_call: -; clone_size: -; cdr3_length: 14; j_call: TRBJ2-5; cdr3_aa: CASSLVWTSETQYF; cdr3_nt: TGTGCCAGCAGTCTGGTTTGGACCAGCGAGACCCAGTACTTC
v_call: TRBV7-9; d_call: -; clone_size: -; cdr3_length: 13; j_call: TRBJ1-2; cdr3_aa: CASSLGGEDGYTF; cdr3_nt: TGTGCCAGCAGCTTGGGAGGGGAGGATGGCTACACCTTC
v_call: TRBV13; d_call: TRBD1; clone_size: once; cdr3_length: 16; j_call: TRBJ1-4; cdr3_aa: CASSYRDSPTNEKLFF; cdr3_nt: TGTGCCAGCAGCTATCGGGACAGCCCAACTAATGAAAAACTGTTTTTT
v_call: TRBV18; d_call: -; clone_size: many; cdr3_length: 14; j_call: TRBJ2-7; cdr3_aa: CASSLTESRSEQYF; cdr3_nt: TGTGCCAGCTCACTAACAGAATCCCGAAGCGAGCAGTACTTC
v_call: TRBV7-9; d_call: -; clone_size: many; cdr3_length: 12; j_call: TRBJ1-5; cdr3_aa: CASSPNNQPQHF; cdr3_nt: TGTGCCAGCAGCCCTAACAATCAGCCCCAGCATTTT
v_call: TRBV6-2/TRBV6-3; d_call: -; clone_size: once; cdr3_length: 20; j_call: TRBJ2-3; cdr3_aa: CASSSLGNTELVVFADTQYF; cdr3_nt: TGTGCCAGCAGTTCTTTGGGTAATACGGAGCTAGTAGTATTCGCAGATACGCAGTATTTT
v_call: TRBV5-1; d_call: -; clone_size: -; cdr3_length: 14; j_call: TRBJ2-3; cdr3_aa: CASSFMRGSDTQYF; cdr3_nt: TGCGCCAGCAGCTTTATGAGGGGGTCGGATACGCAGTATTTT
v_call: TRBV5-5; d_call: -; clone_size: many; cdr3_length: 15; j_call: TRBJ2-7; cdr3_aa: CASKMRTGISYEQYF; cdr3_nt: TGTGCCAGCAAGATGCGGACGGGGATTTCCTACGAGCAGTACTTC
v_call: TRBV9; d_call: TRBD1; clone_size: few; cdr3_length: 14; j_call: TRBJ1-2; cdr3_aa: CASSPRQGRDGYTF; cdr3_nt: TGTGCCAGCAGCCCGCGACAGGGAAGAGATGGCTACACCTTC
v_call: TRBV7-2; d_call: -; clone_size: -; cdr3_length: 16; j_call: TRBJ1-6; cdr3_aa: CANSPFPREANSPLHF; cdr3_nt: TGTGCCAACAGCCCGTTTCCTAGGGAGGCGAATTCACCCCTCCACTTT
v_call: TRBV18; d_call: TRBD1; clone_size: many; cdr3_length: 15; j_call: TRBJ1-2; cdr3_aa: CASSPQSGGGYGYTF; cdr3_nt: TGTGCCAGCTCACCACAATCAGGGGGCGGCTATGGCTACACCTTC
v_call: TRBV5-1; d_call: TRBD1; clone_size: many; cdr3_length: 14; j_call: TRBJ2-5; cdr3_aa: CASSFNRGEETQYF; cdr3_nt: TGCGCCAGCAGCTTCAACAGGGGGGAAGAGACCCAGTACTTC
v_call: TRBV4-1; d_call: -; clone_size: -; cdr3_length: 16; j_call: TRBJ1-1; cdr3_aa: CASSPSSRGSNTEAFF; cdr3_nt: TGCGCCAGCAGCCCCTCCTCACGGGGCTCGAACACTGAAGCTTTCTTT
v_call: TRBV4-2; d_call: TRBD1; clone_size: many; cdr3_length: 15; j_call: TRBJ2-2; cdr3_aa: CASSQGTGVSGELFF; cdr3_nt: TGTGCCAGCAGCCAAGGGACAGGGGTATCCGGGGAGCTGTTTTTT
v_call: TRBV2; d_call: -; clone_size: many; cdr3_length: 13; j_call: TRBJ1-2; cdr3_aa: CASSEGTNYGYTF; cdr3_nt: TGTGCCAGCAGTGAGGGGACAAACTATGGCTACACCTTC
v_call: TRBV4-1; d_call: -; clone_size: many; cdr3_length: 16; j_call: TRBJ1-4; cdr3_aa: CASSQDRSTTNEKLFF; cdr3_nt: TGCGCCAGCAGCCAAGATCGTTCTACAACTAATGAAAAACTGTTTTTT
v_call: TRBV12-3/TRBV12-4; d_call: TRBD1; clone_size: few; cdr3_length: 17; j_call: TRBJ2-3; cdr3_aa: CASQTYRGRIRPDTQYF; cdr3_nt: TGTGCCAGCCAAACCTACAGGGGGCGCATTCGTCCAGATACGCAGTATTTT
v_call: TRBV19; d_call: -; clone_size: many; cdr3_length: 14; j_call: TRBJ1-6; cdr3_aa: CASSMEHDNSPLHF; cdr3_nt: TGTGCCAGTAGTATGGAACACGATAATTCACCCCTCCACTTT
v_call: TRBV10-2; d_call: -; clone_size: many; cdr3_length: 14; j_call: TRBJ2-1; cdr3_aa: CASSGGHPSIEQFF; cdr3_nt: TGCGCCAGCAGTGGAGGACACCCCAGTATAGAGCAGTTCTTC
v_call: TRBV6-6; d_call: -; clone_size: -; cdr3_length: 14; j_call: TRBJ2-1; cdr3_aa: CASSTGDSYNEQFF; cdr3_nt: TGTGCCAGCAGTACGGGGGACTCCTACAATGAGCAGTTCTTC
v_call: TRBV28; d_call: -; clone_size: many; cdr3_length: 16; j_call: TRBJ2-2; cdr3_aa: CASSPRLLRSTGELFF; cdr3_nt: TGTGCCAGCAGTCCCCGGCTCCTAAGGAGCACCGGGGAGCTGTTTTTT
v_call: TRBV7-9; d_call: -; clone_size: many; cdr3_length: 16; j_call: TRBJ1-5; cdr3_aa: CASSLATDSRNQPQHF; cdr3_nt: TGTGCCAGCAGCTTAGCGACCGACAGTCGCAATCAGCCCCAGCATTTT
v_call: TRBV12-3/TRBV12-4; d_call: -; clone_size: many; cdr3_length: 13; j_call: TRBJ1-4; cdr3_aa: CASRTPAEKKLFF; cdr3_nt: TGTGCCAGCAGGACCCCCGCGGAGAAAAAACTGTTTTTT
v_call: TRBV11-2; d_call: -; clone_size: many; cdr3_length: 12; j_call: TRBJ2-5; cdr3_aa: CASSPRGETQYF; cdr3_nt: TGTGCCAGCAGCCCCCGCGGCGAGACCCAGTACTTC
v_call: TRBV7-2; d_call: TRBD1; clone_size: -; cdr3_length: 15; j_call: TRBJ1-6; cdr3_aa: CASSARQGDNSPLHF; cdr3_nt: TGTGCCAGCAGCGCGCGACAGGGGGATAATTCACCCCTCCACTTT
v_call: TRBV4-1; d_call: TRBD1; clone_size: few; cdr3_length: 17; j_call: TRBJ1-3; cdr3_aa: CATGGDRGDHSGNTIYF; cdr3_nt: TGCGCCACCGGGGGGGACAGGGGTGACCACTCTGGAAACACCATATATTTT
v_call: TRBV4-3; d_call: TRBD1; clone_size: -; cdr3_length: 15; j_call: TRBJ1-3; cdr3_aa: CASSQDRGPGNTIYF; cdr3_nt: TGCGCCAGCAGCCAAGACAGGGGGCCTGGAAACACCATATATTTT
v_call: TRBV27; d_call: -; clone_size: many; cdr3_length: 15; j_call: TRBJ1-4; cdr3_aa: CASSPWGGVGEKLFF; cdr3_nt: TGTGCCAGCAGTCCCTGGGGAGGGGTCGGTGAAAAACTGTTTTTT
v_call: TRBV5-6; d_call: -; clone_size: many; cdr3_length: 15; j_call: TRBJ2-6; cdr3_aa: CASSLEESGANVLTF; cdr3_nt: TGTGCCAGCAGCTTGGAAGAGTCTGGGGCCAACGTCCTGACTTTC